These 14 T cell receptor beta chains were sequenced from one sample in a study of a mutant IDH1 vaccine in newly diagnosed glioma. Time point given: week 11, during vaccination. A single vaccine dose contained 300 ug of mutant IDH1 20-mer peptide, and topical imiquimod was used with it. Their antigens remain unidentified. Here immunoSEQ multiplex PCR was the method, and the copy in TCRdb shows in-frame clones only, minus some. Of 55,000 to 65,000 clones in the sample, roughly 80% were seen once. The source material was PBMCs, sampled from a glioma patient whose treatment included an IDH1 peptide vaccine. The receptors shown here come from a man aged 25-40 years with glioma.

The chain is built from TRBV6-1 and TRBJ2-3, with D tentatively TRBD1 (5 bases). This CDR3 comprises 14 residues. V was cut by 3 bases and J by 3 bases, with 10 bases left in between. The germline gives CDR1 MNHNS, CDR2 SASEGT. The CDR3 reads CASSEGPWTDTQYF. CDR3 nucleotide sequence: TGTGCCAGCAGTGAGGGGCCCTGGACAGATACGCAGTATTTT.

The chain combines TRBV2 with TRBJ1-2; D is perhaps TRBD1 (6 bases). CDR3 size: 14 residues. The germline CDR1 and CDR2 sequences are SNHLY and FYNNEI. The V gene lost 6 bases and the J gene lost 0 bases, with 11 bases spanning the gap. This chain's CDR3 is CASRKDSANYGYTF. The CDR3 DNA reads as TGTGCCAGCAGGAAGGACAGTGCTAACTATGGCTACACCTTC.

The gene calls are TRBV5-4 and TRBJ2-7, with D unclear. Germline lookup yields CDR1 SGHNT and CDR2 YYREEE (reference sequence). The CDR3 is 15 amino acids. The V end lost 1 base, the J end lost 3 bases, and 14 bases lay between the germline ends. CDR3 residues: CASSLPQRGNYEQYF. The CDR3 DNA reads TGTGCCAGCAGCTTGCCCCAGCGCGGAAACTACGAGCAGTACTTC.

The chain links TRBV27 to TRBJ2-2; no reliable D call. The CDR3 runs to 19 residues. Germline V gives CDR1 MNHEY, CDR2 SMNVEV (reference sequence). Between the trimmed V and J ends, which lost 4 bases and 1 base, there was a span of 22 bases. The CDR3 coding sequence is TGTGCCAGCAGTTATTGGGCCCCCCTTGCTGCCTTGAACACCGGGGAGCTGTTTTTT. Translating gives CASSYWAPLAALNTGELFF.

V usage is TRBV25-1 and J usage is TRBJ2-5; D gene uncertain. Germline CDR1 MGHDK, CDR2 SYGVNS. This CDR3 is 11 amino acids long. Trimming took 4 bases from V and 4 from J, leaving 4 bases between them. The CDR3 DNA reads TGTGCCAGCAGTGGTGGAGAGACCCAGTACTTC. It encodes CASSGGETQYF.

The rearrangement links TRBV5-4 to TRBJ2-5; unclear D gene. Per the germline V gene, CDR1 is SGHNT and CDR2 is YYREEE (reference sequence). The CDR3 is 13 amino acids. V was cut by 0 bases and J by 3 bases, with 6 bases left in between. The CDR3 spells CASSLDSKETQYF. Here the CDR3 DNA reads TGTGCCAGCAGCTTGGACAGCAAAGAGACCCAGTACTTC.

The V gene is TRBV4-1, the J gene TRBJ2-2; 9 nucleotides match TRBD2. Germline CDR1 and CDR2: MGHRA and YSYEKL. Losses at the gene ends were 0 bases for V and 1 base for J; bases not matched to a gene: 6. This CDR3 region has 18 residues. The CDR3 is CASSQDTAGGLNTGELFF. The CDR3 DNA is TGCGCCAGCAGCCAAGATACGGCGGGGGGGTTGAACACCGGGGAGCTGTTTTTT.

V and J are TRBV7-2 and TRBJ2-5, with a weak D call TRBD1 (6 bases). Germline V CDR1 and CDR2: SGHTA, FQGNSA. The V gene lost 5 bases and the J gene lost 4 bases, with 14 bases spanning the gap. The CDR3 is 14 amino acids. CDR3 protein: CASSQDSPLETQYF. DNA of the CDR3: TGTGCCAGCAGCCAGGACAGCCCATTAGAGACCCAGTACTTC.

The rearrangement joins TRBV9 to TRBJ1-1; D might be TRBD1 (6 bases). CDR3 length: 16 amino acids. V lost 0 bases and J 3 bases, leaving 15 bases between the germline ends. CDR1 and CDR2 from the germline V gene are SGDLS and YYNGEE. The CDR3 region has the DNA TGTGCCAGCAGCGTAGGAGTGGGCAGGGGTCACACTGAAGCTTTCTTT. The encoded protein is CASSVGVGRGHTEAFF.

V and J are TRBV2 and TRBJ2-7; D may be TRBD2 (5 bases). The CDR3 runs to 13 residues. V gave up 3 bases and J gave up 3 bases, with 9 bases separating them. CDR1 is SNHLY, CDR2 FYNNEI, per germline. The CDR3 loop is CASSDGLDYEQYF. In DNA form, the CDR3 reads TGTGCCAGCAGTGACGGACTCGACTACGAGCAGTACTTC.

This clone was seen only once. The CDR3 reads CASSQQTSRTYNEQFF. The CDR3 DNA reads TGTGCCAGCAGCCAACAAACTAGTAGGACCTACAATGAGCAGTTCTTC. The rearrangement links TRBV4-2 to TRBJ2-1; D perhaps matches TRBD2 (5 bases). The CDR3 has 16 residues. The germline V gene has CDR1 LGHNA and CDR2 YNFKEQ. Trimming took off 2 bases at V and 2 bases at J, with 13 bases between the two ends.

This sequence joins TRBV6-5 and TRBJ2-3; D gene uncertain. This CDR3 region has 13 residues. Between the trimmed V and J ends, which lost 6 bases and 0 bases, there was a span of 7 bases. CDR1 MNHEY and CDR2 SVGAGI come from the germline V gene. In nucleotides, the CDR3 is TGTGCCAGCAGGCGGAGTAGCACAGATACGCAGTATTTT. This sequence encodes CASRRSSTDTQYF.

V is TRBV30 and J is TRBJ2-3; TRBD2 aligns across 7 bases. The CDR3 contains 15 residues. Unmatched junction bases numbered 7, after V lost 3 bases and J lost 1 base. Germline lookup yields CDR1 GTSNPN and CDR2 SVGIG (reference sequence). Written as DNA, the CDR3 is TGTGCCTGGAGCCCGGGGGGAGAGGGCACAGATACGCAGTATTTT. Translated, it gives CAWSPGGEGTDTQYF. The variable domain in full, completed from reference TRBV30 and TRBJ2-3, reads SQTIHQWPATLVQPVGSPLSLECTVEGTSNPNLYWYRQAAGRGLQLLFYSVGIGQISSEVPQNLSASRPQDRQFILSSKKLLLSDSGFYLCAWSPGGEGTDTQYFGPGTRLTVL.

The chain employs TRBV27 and TRBJ1-1; D is unclear. The V end was cut by 6 bases, the J end by 1 base, with 6 bases between. Germline V gene sequence: CDR1 MNHEY, CDR2 SMNVEV (reference sequence). The CDR3 runs 12 residues. The CDR3 nucleotides are TGTGCCAGCAGGCGGTCGAACACTGAAGCTTTCTTT. Residues: CASRRSNTEAFF.